The present entry profiles one T cell receptor (beta chain) with its context. Repertoires were generated with immunoSEQ multiplex PCR, while TCRdb's copy carries only in-frame clones and drops some. The sample has 2,100,000 or so clones, more than 90% seen once. The sample belongs to a study of shared clonotypes between healthy human individuals. Sequencing used naive CD4+ T cells sorted from blood. Subset described: CD45RA+ positively selected. This clonotype originated in a man between 18 and 29 years old in good health.

CDR3 loop: CASSQERQGVMNTEAFF. In DNA form, the CDR3 reads TGCGCCAGCAGCCAAGAACGTCAGGGGGTGATGAACACTGAAGCTTTCTTT. The V and J genes are TRBV4-3 and TRBJ1-1, with TRBD1 identical over 7 bases. This CDR3 is 17 amino acids long. J gave up 0 bases and V 0 bases, and 7 bases lay outside the gene matches. Per the germline V gene, CDR1 is LGHNA and CDR2 is YSLEER.